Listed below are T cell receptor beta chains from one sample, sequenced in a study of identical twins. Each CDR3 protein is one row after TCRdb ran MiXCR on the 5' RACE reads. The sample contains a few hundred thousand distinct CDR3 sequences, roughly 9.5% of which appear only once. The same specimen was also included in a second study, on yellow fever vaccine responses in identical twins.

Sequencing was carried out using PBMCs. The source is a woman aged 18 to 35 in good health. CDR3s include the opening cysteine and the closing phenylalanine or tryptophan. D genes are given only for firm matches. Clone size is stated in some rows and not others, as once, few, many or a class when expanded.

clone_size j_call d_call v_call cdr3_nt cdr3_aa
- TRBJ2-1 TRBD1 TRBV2 TGTGCCAGCAGTCTTTTTGGACAGGGGCAGGACAAGCAGTTCTTC CASSLFGQGQDKQFF
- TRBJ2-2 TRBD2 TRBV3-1 TGTGCCAGCAGCCTACAAAGGGACTACCTGAACACCGGGGAGCTGTTTTTT CASSLQRDYLNTGELFF
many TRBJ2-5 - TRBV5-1 TGCGCCAGTGGGCCCGGGGACCAAGAGACCCAGTACTTC CASGPGDQETQYF
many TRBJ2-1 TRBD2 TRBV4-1 TGCGCCAGCAGCCAAGTAGCGGGAGCAAACAATGAGCAGTTCTTC CASSQVAGANNEQFF
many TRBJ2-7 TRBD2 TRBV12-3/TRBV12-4 TGTGCCAGCAACCTTAGCGGGAACTACGAGCAGTACTTC CASNLSGNYEQYF
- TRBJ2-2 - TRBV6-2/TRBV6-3 TGTGCCAGCAGGCCCAGGGGAAGGAACACCGGGGAGCTGTTTTTT CASRPRGRNTGELFF
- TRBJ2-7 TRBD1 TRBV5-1 TGCGCCAGCAGCTCGCCGGGACAGGCGCTATACGAGCAGTACTTC CASSSPGQALYEQYF
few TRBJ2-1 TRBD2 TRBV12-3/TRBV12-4 TGTGCCAGCACGGCTAGCGGCCGAGTCGGGCAGTTCTTC CASTASGRVGQFF
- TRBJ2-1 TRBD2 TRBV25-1 TGTGCCAGCAGGGATAGCGGGGGGGGATACAATGAGCAGTTCTTC CASRDSGGGYNEQFF
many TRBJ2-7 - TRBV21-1 TGTGCCAGCAGCAAAAAACCCGTTTCCTACGAGCAGTACTTC CASSKKPVSYEQYF
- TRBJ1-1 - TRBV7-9 TGTGCCAGCAGCTTAGAAGGGGATGGTACTGAAGCTTTCTTT CASSLEGDGTEAFF
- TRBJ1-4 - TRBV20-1 TGCAGTGCTTTCAAGGCGCTAGGAGAGGAACTGTTTTTT CSAFKALGEELFF